This T cell receptor beta chain was profiled in a study of beta chain features in type 1 diabetes. Across the whole study: Patients looked much like healthy donors when it came to age, gender and cell yields.

In all sorted populations, purity surpassed 98%. The investigators reverse transcribed all of the isolated RNA, so they sequenced expressed TCRB transcripts. Profiled with immunoSEQ multiplex PCR; TCRdb holds only in-frame clones, not every one. The table records 860,000 or so clones, 15% to 20% of them present only once. The CDR3 spans 14 residues. Findings and caveats of the study: For Type 1 diabetes patients, all four CD4+ subsets carried TCRB CDR3s that were moderately but significantly shorter. A pattern of fewer insertions and more deletions at VDJ junctions was seen in type 1 diabetes patients.

This clone was counted a few times. Its antigen is not known. This receptor was identified in a woman younger than 35 in good health. This chain connects TRBV21-1 to TRBJ2-7; whether TRBD1, the table's D call, matches the DNA was not checked. TRBV21-1 is a known pseudogene. Sequenced material: naive CD4+ T cells from blood. CDR3 in amino acids: CASSNGQGVYGQYF. Written as DNA, the CDR3 is TGTGCCAGCAGCAATGGACAGGGTGTGTACGGGCAGTACTTC.